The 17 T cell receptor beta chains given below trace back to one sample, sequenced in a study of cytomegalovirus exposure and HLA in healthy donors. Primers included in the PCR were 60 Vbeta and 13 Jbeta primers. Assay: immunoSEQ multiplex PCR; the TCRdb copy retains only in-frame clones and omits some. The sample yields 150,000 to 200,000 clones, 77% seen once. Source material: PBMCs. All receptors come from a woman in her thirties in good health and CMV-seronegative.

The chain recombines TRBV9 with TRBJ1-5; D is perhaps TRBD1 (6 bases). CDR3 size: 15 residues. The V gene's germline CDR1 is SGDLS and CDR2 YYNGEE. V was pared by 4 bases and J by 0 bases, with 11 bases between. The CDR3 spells CASSSGAISNQPQHF. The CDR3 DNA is TGTGCCAGCAGCTCAGGGGCGATTAGCAATCAGCCCCAGCATTTT.

The CDR3 loop is CASKETGGTEAFF. The CDR3 nucleotides are TGTGCCAGTAAAGAGACGGGGGGCACTGAAGCTTTCTTT. V gene TRBV19 combines with J gene TRBJ1-1, with a weak D call TRBD1 (5 bases). Trimming took off 7 bases at V and 4 bases at J, with 13 bases between the two ends. In germline, CDR1 is LNHDA, CDR2 SQIVND (reference sequence). This CDR3 has 13 residues. The full variable domain, with the rest looked up from reference TRBV19 and TRBJ1-1, is DGGITQSPKYLFRKEGQNVTLSCEQNLNHDAMYWYRQDPGQGLRLIYYSQIVNDFQKGDIAEGYSVSREKKESFPLTVTSAQKNPTAFYLCASKETGGTEAFFGQGTRLTVV.

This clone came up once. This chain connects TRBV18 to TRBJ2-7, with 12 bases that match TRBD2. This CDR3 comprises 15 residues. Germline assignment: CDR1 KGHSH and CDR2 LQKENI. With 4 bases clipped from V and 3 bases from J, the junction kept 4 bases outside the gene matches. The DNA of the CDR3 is TGTGCCAGCTCACAGACTAGCGGGAGTATCTACGAGCAGTACTTC. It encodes CASSQTSGSIYEQYF. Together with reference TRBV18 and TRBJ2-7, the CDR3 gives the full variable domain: NAGVMQNPRHLVRRRGQEARLRCSPMKGHSHVYWYRQLPEEGLKFMVYLQKENIIDESGMPKERFSAEFPKEGPSILRIQQVVRGDSAAYFCASSQTSGSIYEQYFGPGTRLTVT.

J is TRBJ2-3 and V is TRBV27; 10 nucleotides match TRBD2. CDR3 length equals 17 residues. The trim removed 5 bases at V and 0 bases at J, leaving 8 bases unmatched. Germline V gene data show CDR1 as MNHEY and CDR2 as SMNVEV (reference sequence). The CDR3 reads CASSRWTSGHSTDTQYF. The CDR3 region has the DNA TGTGCCAGCAGTCGCTGGACTAGCGGTCATAGCACAGATACGCAGTATTTT.

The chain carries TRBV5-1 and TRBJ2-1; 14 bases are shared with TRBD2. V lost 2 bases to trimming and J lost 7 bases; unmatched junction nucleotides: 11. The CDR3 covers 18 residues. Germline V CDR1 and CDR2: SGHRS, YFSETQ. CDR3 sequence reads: CASSLGTSGRSGRNEQFF. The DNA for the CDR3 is TGCGCCAGCAGCTTAGGGACTAGCGGGAGAAGTGGTAGAAATGAGCAGTTCTTC. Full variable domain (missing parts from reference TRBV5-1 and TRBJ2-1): KAGVTQTPRYLIKTRGQQVTLSCSPISGHRSVSWYQQTPGQGLQFLFEYFSETQRNKGNFPGRFSGRQFSNSRSEMNVSTLELGDSALYLCASSLGTSGRSGRNEQFFGPGTRLTVL.

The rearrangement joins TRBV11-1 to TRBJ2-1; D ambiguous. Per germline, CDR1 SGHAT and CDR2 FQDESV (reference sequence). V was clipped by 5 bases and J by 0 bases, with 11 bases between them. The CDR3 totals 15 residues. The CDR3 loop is CASSPARSSYNEQFF. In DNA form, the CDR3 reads TGTGCCAGCAGCCCCGCTAGGAGCTCCTACAATGAGCAGTTCTTC.

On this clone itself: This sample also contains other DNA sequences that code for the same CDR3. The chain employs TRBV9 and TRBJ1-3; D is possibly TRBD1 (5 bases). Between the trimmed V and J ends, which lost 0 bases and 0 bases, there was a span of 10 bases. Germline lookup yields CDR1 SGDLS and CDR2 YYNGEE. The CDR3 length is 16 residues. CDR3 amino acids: CASSVGQLFSGNTIYF. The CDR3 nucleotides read TGTGCCAGCAGCGTAGGACAGTTGTTCTCTGGAAACACCATATATTTT.

CDR3 region: CASTEGAYFGKLFF. CDR3 bases: TGTGCCAGTACTGAGGGGGCGTATTTCGGAAAACTGTTTTTT. The genes are TRBV19 and TRBJ1-4; 7 positions match TRBD1. Germline V gene sequence: CDR1 LNHDA, CDR2 SQIVND (reference sequence). The CDR3 consists of 14 residues. The J segment lost 10 bases and the V segment lost 7 bases, leaving 12 bases of the junction unmatched.

The CDR3: CASSVWASGGRRNTGELFF. The CDR3 DNA reads TGTGCCAGCAGCGTATGGGCTAGCGGGGGGCGAAGAAACACCGGGGAGCTGTTTTTT. The chain links TRBV7-3 to TRBJ2-2, with 11 bases lining up with TRBD2. CDR1 and CDR2 from the germline V gene are SGHTA and FQGTGA. J was trimmed by 2 bases and V by 5 bases; bases with no gene match: 13. The CDR3 has 19 residues.

CDR3 nucleotides: TGCAGCGTTGCGGCCGGGACAGGGGGAAGTACAGGGGCAGATACGCAGTATTTT. Protein product: CSVAAGTGGSTGADTQYF. The chain is built from TRBV29-1 and TRBJ2-3; TRBD1 matches 11 bases. The CDR3 runs 18 residues. V was clipped by 4 bases and J by 4 bases; unmatched bases: 16. Germline CDR1 SQVTM, CDR2 ANQGSEA.

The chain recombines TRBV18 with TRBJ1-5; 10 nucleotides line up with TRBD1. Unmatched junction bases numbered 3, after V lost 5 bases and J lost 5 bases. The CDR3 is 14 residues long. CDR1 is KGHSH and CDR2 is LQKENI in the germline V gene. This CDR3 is CASSADRGYQPQHF. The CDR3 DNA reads TGTGCCAGCTCAGCGGACAGGGGGTATCAGCCCCAGCATTTT.

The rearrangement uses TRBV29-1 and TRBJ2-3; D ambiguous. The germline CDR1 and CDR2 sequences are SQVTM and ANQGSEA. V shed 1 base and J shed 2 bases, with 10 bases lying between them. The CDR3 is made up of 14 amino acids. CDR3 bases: TGCAGCGTTGAAGCGTGGGTAGCCACAGATACGCAGTATTTT. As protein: CSVEAWVATDTQYF.

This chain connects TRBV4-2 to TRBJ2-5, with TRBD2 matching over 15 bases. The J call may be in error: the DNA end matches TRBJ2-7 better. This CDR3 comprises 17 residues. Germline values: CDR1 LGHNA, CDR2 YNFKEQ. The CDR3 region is CASSQFGLAGGPYEQYF. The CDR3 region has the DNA TGTGCCAGCAGCCAATTTGGACTAGCGGGAGGGCCCTACGAGCAGTACTTC.

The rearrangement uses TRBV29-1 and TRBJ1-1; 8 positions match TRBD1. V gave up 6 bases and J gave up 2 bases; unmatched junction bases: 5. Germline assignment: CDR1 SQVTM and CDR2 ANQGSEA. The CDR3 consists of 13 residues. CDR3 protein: CSVWTGSNTEAFF. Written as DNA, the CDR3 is TGCAGCGTATGGACAGGGTCTAACACTGAAGCTTTCTTT.

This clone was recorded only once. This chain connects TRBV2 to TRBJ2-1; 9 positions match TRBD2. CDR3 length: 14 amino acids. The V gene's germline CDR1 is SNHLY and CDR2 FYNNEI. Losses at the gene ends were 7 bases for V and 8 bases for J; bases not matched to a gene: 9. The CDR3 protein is CASIRAGGRHEQFF. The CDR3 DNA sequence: TGTGCCAGCATACGGGCGGGGGGGAGACATGAGCAGTTCTTC.

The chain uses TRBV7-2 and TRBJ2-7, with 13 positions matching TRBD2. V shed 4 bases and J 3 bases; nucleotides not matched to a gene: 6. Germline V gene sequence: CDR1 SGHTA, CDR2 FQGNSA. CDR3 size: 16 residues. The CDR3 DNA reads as TGTGCCAGCAGCTACGGGACTAGCGGGGTGTTCTACGAGCAGTACTTC. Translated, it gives CASSYGTSGVFYEQYF.

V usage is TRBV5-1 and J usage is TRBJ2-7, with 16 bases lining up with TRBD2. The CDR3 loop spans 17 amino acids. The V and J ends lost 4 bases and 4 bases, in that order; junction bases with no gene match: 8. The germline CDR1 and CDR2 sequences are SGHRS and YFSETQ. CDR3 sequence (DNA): TGCGCCAGCAGCCTCGGGACTAGCGGGAGGGCCGAATACGAGCAGTACTTC. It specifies CASSLGTSGRAEYEQYF.